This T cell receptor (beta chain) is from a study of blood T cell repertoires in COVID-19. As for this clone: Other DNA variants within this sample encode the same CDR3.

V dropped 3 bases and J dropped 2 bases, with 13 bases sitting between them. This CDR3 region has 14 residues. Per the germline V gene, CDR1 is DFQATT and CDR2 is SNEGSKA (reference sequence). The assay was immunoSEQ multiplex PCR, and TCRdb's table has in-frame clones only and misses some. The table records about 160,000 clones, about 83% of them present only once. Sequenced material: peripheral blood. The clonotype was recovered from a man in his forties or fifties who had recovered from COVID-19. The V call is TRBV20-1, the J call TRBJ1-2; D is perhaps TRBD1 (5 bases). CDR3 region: CSASSQGSNYGYTF. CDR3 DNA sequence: TGCAGTGCTAGTTCCCAGGGTTCGAACTATGGCTACACCTTC.